The 22 T cell receptor beta chains in this list originate from one sample, sequenced in a study of T cells after yellow fever vaccination. Using its own MiXCR run on the 5' RACE reads, TCRdb lists one record per CDR3 protein. This table has some 600,000 distinct CDR3 sequences, less than 20% appearing once. The sequencing used PBMCs, collected 5 to 6 days after the first yellow fever vaccination. All receptors derive from a man aged 18 to 29 who received the YFV17D yellow fever vaccine.

The rearrangement joins TRBV19 to TRBJ2-3, with 12 bases identical to TRBD1. This CDR3 comprises 15 residues. CDR1 and CDR2 from the germline V gene are LNHDA and SQIVND (reference sequence). V shed 5 bases and J 2 bases; nucleotides not matched to a gene: 2. The CDR3 loop reads CASSGGQGATDTQYF. CDR3 DNA sequence: TGTGCCAGTAGTGGGGGACAGGGGGCCACAGATACGCAGTATTTT.

This clonotype was observed a few times. The V gene is TRBV29-1, the J gene TRBJ1-3; TRBD1 is a possible D gene (6 bases). V gave up 2 bases and J gave up 3 bases, with 11 bases separating them. This CDR3 is built from 14 residues. Germline lookup yields CDR1 SQVTM and CDR2 ANQGSEA. CDR3 residues: CSVESGAGGNTIYF. The CDR3, as DNA: TGCAGCGTTGAATCAGGGGCAGGTGGAAACACCATATATTTT.

The chain couples TRBV6-5 to TRBJ1-2, with unresolved D. Per germline, CDR1 MNHEY and CDR2 SVGAGI. CDR3 length equals 15 residues. The V and J ends lost 0 bases and 4 bases respectively, with 12 bases between them. CDR3 amino acids: CASSYSAERRYGYTF. DNA of the CDR3: TGTGCCAGCAGTTACTCGGCTGAACGTCGCTATGGCTACACCTTC.

This clonotype turned up a few times. The V call is TRBV15, the J call TRBJ2-7; possibly TRBD1 or TRBD2 for D (5 bases each). Germline V gene data show CDR1 as LNHNV and CDR2 as YYDKDF (reference sequence). Trimming cost V 3 bases and J 6 bases, with 15 bases left between them. The CDR3 covers 14 residues. This CDR3 reads CATSRIGTVSEQYF. For the CDR3, the DNA is TGTGCCACCAGCAGGATAGGGACCGTCTCCGAGCAGTACTTC.

Ten or more counts support this clonotype. The J gene is TRBJ2-7, the V gene TRBV18; D may be TRBD2 (6 bases). The CDR3 loop spans 12 amino acids. V lost 4 bases and J 5 bases, leaving 9 bases between the germline ends. Germline-derived CDR1 and CDR2 are KGHSH and LQKENI. The CDR3: CASSQGRNEQYV. The CDR3 coding sequence is TGTGCCAGCTCACAGGGGAGGAACGAGCAGTACGTC.

This sequence joins TRBV29-1 and TRBJ1-4; a possible D gene is TRBD1 (6 bases). The germline V and J ends were trimmed by 6 bases and 10 bases, with 12 bases remaining between them. This CDR3 is built from 11 residues. Germline values: CDR1 SQVTM, CDR2 ANQGSEA. In DNA, the CDR3 is TGCAGCGTCGACCAGGGGCTAAAACTGTTTTTT. Protein product: CSVDQGLKLFF. The full variable domain, completed using reference TRBV29-1 and TRBJ1-4, is SAVISQKPSRDICQRGTSLTIQCQVDSQVTMMFWYRQQPGQSLTLIATANQGSEATYESGFVIDKFPISRPNLTFSTLTVSNMSPEDSSIYLCSVDQGLKLFFGSGTQLSVL.

The gene calls are TRBV20-1 and TRBJ1-2, with TRBD1 as a possible D gene (5 bases). V lost 3 bases, J lost 6 bases, and 14 bases lay in between. CDR1 DFQATT and CDR2 SNEGSKA come from the germline V gene (reference sequence). CDR3 length: 13 residues. CDR3 sequence reads: CSASVREVNGYTF. CDR3 nucleotides: TGCAGTGCTAGCGTCAGGGAGGTGAATGGCTACACCTTC.

This clonotype was detected only a few times. The J gene is TRBJ2-3, the V gene TRBV30; D call uncertain. CDR3 length: 11 residues. Trimming cost V 3 bases and J 2 bases, with 3 bases left between them. Per germline, CDR1 GTSNPN and CDR2 SVGIG (reference sequence). This CDR3 reads CAWSITDTQYF. In DNA form, the CDR3 reads TGTGCCTGGAGCATCACAGATACGCAGTATTTT.

The V and J genes are TRBV2 and TRBJ1-2; D unresolved. The germline V gene encodes CDR1 SNHLY and CDR2 FYNNEI. Trimming pared 2 bases from V and 8 bases from J, leaving 9 bases between. The CDR3 length is 12 residues. DNA of the CDR3: TGTGCCAGCAGTGAATGGGCTGGCGGCTACACCTTC. Its translation is CASSEWAGGYTF.

The sample holds a few counts of this clonotype. The chain has TRBV4-3 and TRBJ2-7; D remains unclear. The germline V and J ends were trimmed by 1 base and 2 bases, with 12 bases remaining between them. CDR1 is LGHNA and CDR2 is YSLEER in the germline V gene. CDR3 length: 15 amino acids. The CDR3 spells CASSQAHYGAYEQYV. For the CDR3, the DNA is TGCGCCAGCAGCCAAGCCCATTATGGGGCCTACGAGCAGTACGTC.

This clonotype was picked up a small number of times. In DNA form, the CDR3 reads TGCGCCAGCAGCTTGGTCCCCGTGGGAGGGGCCGGGGAGCTGTTTTTT. It encodes CASSLVPVGGAGELFF. The V gene is TRBV5-1, the J gene TRBJ2-2; 7 nucleotides agree with TRBD2. CDR3 length: 16 amino acids. The V segment lost 0 bases and the J segment 6 bases; nucleotides outside the gene matches: 8. CDR1 and CDR2 (germline): SGHRS, YFSETQ.

This clonotype was seen a few times. The chain has TRBV20-1 and TRBJ2-5, with a weak D call TRBD2 (7 bases). The CDR3 consists of 12 residues. Germline V CDR1 and CDR2: DFQATT, SNEGSKA (reference sequence). Trimming removed 5 bases at V and 5 bases at J, with 12 bases between. The CDR3 here is CSARAGAETQYF. The CDR3 DNA sequence: TGCAGTGCTCGGGCGGGGGCGGAGACCCAGTACTTC.

This clonotype was observed a few times. The genes are TRBV2 and TRBJ2-7; 7 bases match TRBD1. The CDR3 covers 12 residues. The junction had 4 bases not matched to a gene; V was cut back by 9 bases and J by 2 bases. In germline, CDR1 is SNHLY, CDR2 FYNNEI. CDR3 DNA: TGTGCCAGTAAGGACAGGACCTACGAGCAGTACGTC. This sequence encodes CASKDRTYEQYV.

The chain carries TRBV19 and TRBJ1-2, with D possibly TRBD1 on 5 matching bases. V shed 7 bases and J shed 7 bases, with 10 bases lying between them. The CDR3 covers 11 residues. Per germline, CDR1 LNHDA and CDR2 SQIVND (reference sequence). In DNA, the CDR3 is TGTGCCAGTAATTCAGGGTTTGGCTACACCTTC. Translating gives CASNSGFGYTF. The full variable domain, with the rest looked up from reference TRBV19 and TRBJ1-2, is DGGITQSPKYLFRKEGQNVTLSCEQNLNHDAMYWYRQDPGQGLRLIYYSQIVNDFQKGDIAEGYSVSREKKESFPLTVTSAQKNPTAFYLCASNSGFGYTFGSGTRLTVV.

The chain carries TRBV9 and TRBJ1-4, with D unresolved. The CDR3 runs 17 residues. Germline loops: CDR1 SGDLS, CDR2 YYNGEE. V lost 3 bases, J lost 0 bases, and 15 bases lay in between. CDR3 region: CASSARHGGATNEKLFF. The CDR3 bases are TGTGCCAGCAGCGCCCGACATGGAGGAGCAACTAATGAAAAACTGTTTTTT.

This chain joins TRBV7-2 and TRBJ1-6; no definite D call. CDR1 is SGHTA, CDR2 FQGNSA, per germline. Trimming took 6 bases from V and 4 from J, leaving 16 bases between them. CDR3 size: 16 residues. The DNA of the CDR3 is TGTGCCAGCAGGATGGGTTCAGGCGGGTATAATTCACCCCTCCACTTT. This gives the protein CASRMGSGGYNSPLHF.

The table lists this clonotype with a few counts. The J gene is TRBJ1-1, the V gene TRBV7-6, with TRBD1 matching over 8 bases. The germline V gene encodes CDR1 SGHVS and CDR2 FNYEAQ. The V segment lost 5 bases and the J segment 1 base; nucleotides outside the gene matches: 6. CDR3 size: 15 residues. The CDR3 is CASSPAGTGNTEAFF. For the CDR3, the DNA is TGTGCCAGCAGCCCCGCCGGGACAGGGAACACTGAAGCTTTCTTT.

The chain joins TRBV29-1 to TRBJ2-3; D is undetermined. The germline gives CDR1 SQVTM, CDR2 ANQGSEA. V shed 7 bases and J shed 0 bases, with 5 bases lying between them. The CDR3 extends over 11 amino acids. The CDR3 sequence: CSGKSTDTQYF. For the CDR3, the DNA is TGCAGCGGAAAAAGCACAGATACGCAGTATTTT.

V gene TRBV7-8 combines with J gene TRBJ1-4, with 7 bases matching TRBD1. The CDR3 is 16 amino acids. V was pared by 7 bases and J by 0 bases, with 8 bases of the junction left unmatched. Germline loops: CDR1 SGHVS, CDR2 FQNEAQ. This CDR3 is CASKGQLGATNEKLFF. The CDR3 DNA follows: TGTGCCAGCAAGGGACAGCTAGGGGCAACTAATGAAAAACTGTTTTTT.

The rearrangement links TRBV4-2 to TRBJ2-7, with unresolved D. The ends were cut back, 1 base at V and 6 bases at J, with 10 bases in the middle. Germline values: CDR1 LGHNA, CDR2 YNFKEQ. This CDR3 is built from 13 residues. The DNA of the CDR3 is TGTGCCAGCAGCCAAGTGGTAGGATCCGAGCAGTACTTC. This codes for CASSQVVGSEQYF.

The chain carries TRBV5-1 and TRBJ2-2; TRBD1 matches at 9 bases. This CDR3 is 16 amino acids long. Germline assignment: CDR1 SGHRS and CDR2 YFSETQ. The junction had 7 bases not matched to a gene; V was cut back by 2 bases and J by 5 bases. CDR3: CASSFGTGGRTGELFF. The CDR3 nucleotides read TGCGCCAGCAGCTTCGGTACAGGGGGCAGGACCGGGGAGCTGTTTTTT.

The chain couples TRBV7-9 to TRBJ1-2; unclear D gene. Trimming took 5 bases from V and 8 from J, leaving 15 bases between them. Per germline, CDR1 SEHNR and CDR2 FQNEAQ (reference sequence). This CDR3 contains 13 residues. Here the CDR3 DNA reads TGTGCCAGCAGCCCGGTGCGGGTCGCGGGCTACACCTTC. This gives the protein CASSPVRVAGYTF. The variable domain in full, completed from reference TRBV7-9 and TRBJ1-2, reads DTGVSQNPRHKITKRGQNVTFRCDPISEHNRLYWYRQTLGQGPEFLTYFQNEAQLEKSRLLSDRFSAERPKGSFSTLEIQRTEQGDSAMYLCASSPVRVAGYTFGSGTRLTVV.